What follows are 5 T cell receptor beta chains derived from one specimen sequenced in a study of T-cell memory formation after mild COVID-19. TCRdb recomputed calls from the 5' RACE reads with MiXCR, one row per CDR3 protein. The top ten clones hold about 10% of a sample with over 35,000 distinct CDR3 sequences, nearly 9.5% of them seen once. The sample taken for sequencing was PBMCs or a T cell subset sorted from them (not recorded which). These receptors were taken from an adult woman who had mild COVID-19 (a few samples of this study predate the infection). Cell type and time point are not known.

This sequence joins TRBV7-9 and TRBJ2-4; D is unresolved. Germline V lookup: CDR1 SEHNR, CDR2 FQNEAQ (reference sequence). This CDR3 has 12 amino acids. The V and J ends lost 1 base and 9 bases respectively, with 7 bases between them. In nucleotides, the CDR3 is TGTGCCAGCAGCTTAGTCTCGGGCATTCAGTACTTC. This sequence encodes CASSLVSGIQYF.

This chain joins TRBV20-1 and TRBJ2-3; possibly TRBD2 for D (5 bases). The CDR3 length is 14 residues. Germline V gene data show CDR1 as DFQATT and CDR2 as SNEGSKA (reference sequence). The V end lost 2 bases, the J end lost 7 bases, and 16 bases lay between the germline ends. CDR3 protein: CSARIGRGSHTQYF. DNA of the CDR3: TGCAGTGCTAGAATTGGGAGAGGGTCGCATACGCAGTATTTT.

This clonotype was seen only a few times. CDR3 loop: CSAQEGVAREQFF. The CDR3 DNA follows: TGCAGTGCTCAGGAGGGAGTAGCCCGGGAGCAGTTCTTC. The J gene is TRBJ2-1, the V gene TRBV20-1; a weak D match, TRBD2 (6 bases). Germline CDR1 and CDR2: DFQATT and SNEGSKA (reference sequence). CDR3 length: 13 residues. Trimming pared 5 bases from V and 10 bases from J, leaving 18 bases between.

V usage is TRBV6-6 and J usage is TRBJ1-1, with D hard to call. This CDR3 has 15 residues. V dropped 8 bases and J dropped 4 bases, with 20 bases sitting between them. CDR1 MNHNY and CDR2 SVGAGI come from the germline V gene (reference sequence). CDR3 in amino acids: CASLGMGSKVTEAFF. The CDR3 DNA sequence: TGTGCCAGCCTAGGGATGGGGTCTAAGGTCACTGAAGCTTTCTTT.

This clonotype was picked up a small number of times. The chain combines TRBV3-1 with TRBJ1-1; 8 nucleotides match TRBD1. CDR1 and CDR2 (germline): LGHDT, YNNKEL (reference sequence). V lost 8 bases and J lost 4; bases outside the gene matches: 9. The CDR3 contains 14 residues. The CDR3 nucleotides read TGTGCCAGCTCCGCGGGACAGGTAGTCACTGAAGCTTTCTTT. It translates to CASSAGQVVTEAFF.